Listed here are 5 T cell receptor beta chains from one sample, sequenced in a study of T-cell memory formation after mild COVID-19. Using its own MiXCR run on the 5' RACE reads, TCRdb lists one record per CDR3 protein. The sample lists 190,000 or so distinct CDR3 sequences, about a fifth occurring once. Sequences were obtained from PBMCs or a T cell subset sorted from them (not recorded which). The receptors were gathered from an adult woman who had mild COVID-19 (a few samples of this study predate the infection). Cell type and time point are not known.

This clonotype was observed a handful of times. The CDR3 region has the DNA TGTGCCAGCCGCTCAGGACAGGTCTCTGGGGCCAACGTCCTGACTTTC. Translating gives CASRSGQVSGANVLTF. The chain uses TRBV7-9 and TRBJ2-6; 7 bases match TRBD1. The CDR3 has 16 residues. The V gene end was trimmed by 8 bases and the J gene end by 0 bases; junction bases not matched to a gene: 7. Per germline, CDR1 SEHNR and CDR2 FQNEAQ (reference sequence).

V gene TRBV6-2 or TRBV6-3 combines with J gene TRBJ2-1; 12 bases agree with TRBD2. V lost 6 bases, J lost 4 bases, and 7 bases stayed unmatched. Germline CDR1 MNHEY, CDR2 SVGEGT. This CDR3 is 16 amino acids long. The CDR3 DNA reads TGTGCCAGCAGGGGACTAGCGGGTCCGTCTTACAATGAGCAGTTCTTC. This sequence encodes CASRGLAGPSYNEQFF.

This clonotype was seen only a few times. The CDR3 DNA is TGTGCCAGCAGCTTAGAGACAGCCACAGATACGCAGTATTTT. This sequence encodes CASSLETATDTQYF. The chain uses TRBV7-2 and TRBJ2-3; perhaps TRBD1 as D (5 bases). CDR3 length: 14 residues. Germline V CDR1 and CDR2: SGHTA, FQGNSA. The germline V and J ends were trimmed by 1 base and 2 bases, with 7 bases remaining between them.

The sample holds a few counts of this clonotype. This sequence joins TRBV24-1 and TRBJ2-2; D gene uncertain. CDR3 length: 21 amino acids. V lost 3 bases and J lost 3, with 28 bases in between. Germline CDR1 is KGHDR and CDR2 is SFDVKD. CDR3 region: CATSDPYWGESGRAHTGELFF. Here the CDR3 DNA reads TGTGCCACCAGTGATCCTTACTGGGGTGAATCAGGACGAGCCCACACCGGGGAGCTGTTTTTT.

This clonotype was counted a few times. The rearrangement uses TRBV29-1 and TRBJ2-3; tentatively, D is TRBD1 or TRBD2 (6 bases each). CDR1 and CDR2 from the germline V gene are SQVTM and ANQGSEA. This CDR3 contains 16 residues. Trimming took 1 base from V and 5 from J, leaving 19 bases between them. CDR3 sequence: CSVEVGGRGFIDTQYF. Here the CDR3 DNA reads TGCAGCGTTGAAGTGGGGGGCAGGGGATTTATAGATACGCAGTATTTT.